These 8 T cell receptor beta chains were sequenced from one sample in a study of identical twins. Each CDR3 protein is one row after TCRdb ran MiXCR on the 5' RACE reads. The sample shows roughly 630,000 distinct CDR3 sequences, about 7% of them seen only once. These same data were also listed under a study on yellow fever vaccine responses in identical twins.

The sequenced material came from PBMCs. These receptors were collected from a woman aged 18-29 years in good health.

This clonotype was counted between two and nine times. V is TRBV20-1 and J is TRBJ1-1; D may be TRBD1 (5 bases). Trimming shortened V by 6 bases and J by 2 bases, and 13 bases separated the two germline ends. From germline, CDR1 is DFQATT and CDR2 SNEGSKA (reference sequence). The length of the CDR3 is 13 residues. For the CDR3, the DNA is TGCAGTGCAAAAAGACAGCCTAACACTGAAGCTTTCTTT. It is translated as CSAKRQPNTEAFF.

Only a few counts were recorded for this clonotype. The CDR3 coding sequence is TGTGCCAGCAGCCCGCCCGGGGGACTAGCGGGGGGCACGAACACCGGGGAGCTGTTTTTT. Its protein product is CASSPPGGLAGGTNTGELFF. The rearrangement joins TRBV3-1 to TRBJ2-2, with 15 bases fitting TRBD2. CDR1 and CDR2 from the germline V gene are LGHDT and YNNKEL (reference sequence). This CDR3 spans 20 amino acids. After removal of 4 bases from V and 0 bases from J, the junction contained 9 bases not matched to a gene.

V gene TRBV28 combines with J gene TRBJ2-5, with TRBD2 identical over 8 bases. The CDR3 runs 14 residues. The V and J ends lost 4 bases and 5 bases, in that order; junction bases with no gene match: 6. Looked up from germline, CDR1 is MDHEN and CDR2 is SYDVKM. Here the CDR3 DNA reads TGTGCCAGCAGTTGGAGCGGGAGAGATGAGACCCAGTACTTC. The encoded protein is CASSWSGRDETQYF. Full variable domain (remainder filled in from reference TRBV28 and TRBJ2-5): DVKVTQSSRYLVKRTGEKVFLECVQDMDHENMFWYRQDPGLGLRLIYFSYDVKMKEKGDIPEGYSVSREKKERFSLILESASTNQTSMYLCASSWSGRDETQYFGPGTRLLVL.

This clonotype has at least ten counts. V gene TRBV12-3 or TRBV12-4 combines with J gene TRBJ1-1, with 9 positions matching TRBD1. The CDR3 is 13 amino acids. Trimming cost V 6 bases and J 3 bases; bases outside gene matches: 2. The CDR3 region has the DNA TGTGCCAGCAGCCGGGACAGGGACACTGAAGCTTTCTTT. Amino acids: CASSRDRDTEAFF.

This clonotype was seen more than once but under ten times. J is TRBJ1-1 and V is TRBV6-5; D perhaps matches TRBD1 (6 bases). Germline values: CDR1 MNHEY, CDR2 SVGAGI. Trimming stripped 3 bases from V and 4 bases from J, with 12 bases between. This CDR3 is 14 amino acids long. CDR3 loop: CASSYWGAGTEAFF. DNA for the CDR3: TGTGCCAGCAGTTATTGGGGGGCTGGCACTGAAGCTTTCTTT.

This clonotype was observed a handful of times. The CDR3 DNA is TGTGCCACCAGTGACGGGACTTCAACCAACAATGAGCAGTTCTTC. Its translation is CATSDGTSTNNEQFF. The chain combines TRBV24-1 with TRBJ2-1, with a possible D match to TRBD2 (6 bases). This CDR3 comprises 15 residues. Trimming pared 4 bases from V and 5 bases from J, leaving 14 bases between. CDR1 is KGHDR and CDR2 is SFDVKD in the germline V gene.

This clonotype was recorded many times. The CDR3 nucleotides read TGTGCCAGCAGTTTGAACATAGCGAACACTGAAGCTTTCTTT. Amino acids: CASSLNIANTEAFF. The V call is TRBV12-3 or TRBV12-4, the J call TRBJ1-1; D remains ambiguous. This CDR3 contains 14 residues. V was shortened by 3 bases and J by 1 base, with 9 bases between the two germline ends.

At least ten counts were recorded for this clonotype. This sequence joins TRBV12-3 or TRBV12-4 and TRBJ2-2; 9 bases are shared with TRBD1. The CDR3 spans 16 residues. V dropped 5 bases and J dropped 1; count of bases not matched to a gene: 5. The CDR3 loop is CASSPRTGVNTGELFF. CDR3 in DNA: TGTGCCAGCAGTCCCCGGACAGGGGTGAACACCGGGGAGCTGTTTTTT.